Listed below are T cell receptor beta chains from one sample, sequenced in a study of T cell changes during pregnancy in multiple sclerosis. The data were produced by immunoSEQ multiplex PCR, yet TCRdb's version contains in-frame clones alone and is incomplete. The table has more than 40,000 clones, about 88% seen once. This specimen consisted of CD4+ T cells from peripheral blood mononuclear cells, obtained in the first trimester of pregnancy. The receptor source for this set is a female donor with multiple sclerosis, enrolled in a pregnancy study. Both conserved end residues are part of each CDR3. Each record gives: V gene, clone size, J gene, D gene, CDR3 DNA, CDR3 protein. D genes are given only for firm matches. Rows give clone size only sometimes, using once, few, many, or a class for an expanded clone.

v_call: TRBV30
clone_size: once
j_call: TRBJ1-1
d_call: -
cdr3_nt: TGTGCCTGGAGTGCCCGGGAGAACACTGAAGCTTTCTTT
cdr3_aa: CAWSARENTEAFF

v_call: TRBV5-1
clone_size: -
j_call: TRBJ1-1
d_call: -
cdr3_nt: TGCGCCAGCAGCTTGCTAGATTACCGGGACACTGAAGCTTTCTTT
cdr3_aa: CASSLLDYRDTEAFF

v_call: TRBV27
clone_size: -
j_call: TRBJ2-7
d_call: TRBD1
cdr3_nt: TGTGCCAGCAGGGGTTGGACAGGGCCGGGCGAGCAGTACTTC
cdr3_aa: CASRGWTGPGEQYF

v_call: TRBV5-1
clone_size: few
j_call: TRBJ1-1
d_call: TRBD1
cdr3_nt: TGCGCCAGCAGCCAGGGGACAGGGAACACTGAAGCTTTCTTT
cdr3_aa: CASSQGTGNTEAFF

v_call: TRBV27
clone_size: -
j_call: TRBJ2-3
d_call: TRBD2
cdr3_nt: TGTGCCAGCTCTGGACTAGCGGGACTCACAGATACGCAGTATTTT
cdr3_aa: CASSGLAGLTDTQYF

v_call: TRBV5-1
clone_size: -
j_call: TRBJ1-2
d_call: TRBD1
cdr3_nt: TGCGCCAGCAGCTTGGTAGGGGGCGAGGATGGCTACACCTTC
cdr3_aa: CASSLVGGEDGYTF

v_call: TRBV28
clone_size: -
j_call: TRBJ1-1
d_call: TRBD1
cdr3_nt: TGTGCCAGCAGACCCTCTTACAGGGGCCCGAACACTGAAGCTTTCTTT
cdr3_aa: CASRPSYRGPNTEAFF

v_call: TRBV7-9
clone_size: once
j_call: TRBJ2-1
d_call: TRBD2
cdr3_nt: TGTGCCAGCAGTCAGACTAGCGGGAGGGGCAATGAGCAGTTCTTC
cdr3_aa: CASSQTSGRGNEQFF

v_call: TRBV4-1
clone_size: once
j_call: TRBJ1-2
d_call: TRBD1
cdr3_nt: TGCGCCAGCAGCCAAGGACGGACTGGCCCAGGGGGGTATGGCTACACCTTC
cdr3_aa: CASSQGRTGPGGYGYTF

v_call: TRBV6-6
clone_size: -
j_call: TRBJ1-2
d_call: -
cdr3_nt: TGTGCCAGCAGTTACGGGCCAGGGTTCGGCTACACCTTC
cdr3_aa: CASSYGPGFGYTF

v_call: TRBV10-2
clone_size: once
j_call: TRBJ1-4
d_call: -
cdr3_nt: TGCGCCAGCAGGCAGGGACACCCTGGAGATGAAAAACTGTTTTTT
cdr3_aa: CASRQGHPGDEKLFF

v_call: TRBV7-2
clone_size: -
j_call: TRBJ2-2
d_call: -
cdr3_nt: TGTGCCAGCAGCTTAGTCTTCAACACCGGGGAGCTGTTTTTT
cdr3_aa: CASSLVFNTGELFF

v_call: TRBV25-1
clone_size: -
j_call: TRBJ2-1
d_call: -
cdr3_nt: TGTGCCAGCAGTGACCCGGACACCTACAATGAGCAGTTCTTC
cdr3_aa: CASSDPDTYNEQFF

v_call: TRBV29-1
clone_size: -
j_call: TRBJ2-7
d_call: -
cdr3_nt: TGCAGCGTGGCGGGACAGTCCTACGAGCAGTACTTC
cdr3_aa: CSVAGQSYEQYF

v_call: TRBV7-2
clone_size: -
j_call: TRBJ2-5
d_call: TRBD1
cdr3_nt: TGTGCCAGCAGCTTGGGACAGGGGGAGACCCAGTACTTC
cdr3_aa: CASSLGQGETQYF

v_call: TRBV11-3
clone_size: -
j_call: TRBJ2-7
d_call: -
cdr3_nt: TGTGCCAGCAGCTGGACTCTCGCCTCCTACGAGCAGTACTTC
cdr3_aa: CASSWTLASYEQYF

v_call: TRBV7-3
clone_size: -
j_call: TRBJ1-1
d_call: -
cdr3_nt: TGTGCCAGCAGCTTAAGTCCAGGGATTTCTGAAGCTTTCTTT
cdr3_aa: CASSLSPGISEAFF

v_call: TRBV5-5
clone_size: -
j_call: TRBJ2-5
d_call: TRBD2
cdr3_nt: TGTGCCAGCTCCTGGGAGGGGAAGAGGGAGACCCAGTACTTC
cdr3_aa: CASSWEGKRETQYF

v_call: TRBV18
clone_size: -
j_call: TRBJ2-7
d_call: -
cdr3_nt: TGTGCCAGCTCACTGGGCCTAGCAACCTACGAGCAGTACTTC
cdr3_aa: CASSLGLATYEQYF

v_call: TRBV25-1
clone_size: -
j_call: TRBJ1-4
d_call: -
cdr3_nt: TGTGCCAGCAGTGAATTCCGGGAGGGCTATGAAAAACTGTTTTTT
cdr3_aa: CASSEFREGYEKLFF